This T cell receptor beta chain was recovered during a study of blood T cell repertoires in COVID-19. Study details: Samples of COVID-19 (acute and convalescent) were obtained from the United States, Italy and Spain. Sample material is recorded as cDNA or gDNA derived from T cells, B-cell-depleted T cells, or PBMCs.

As originally analysed: The assay estimated nucleated cells by amplifying reference gene primers. Profiled with immunoSEQ multiplex PCR; TCRdb holds only in-frame clones, not every one. That table is the source of V, J and clone size, and D and trimming were worked out from the DNA. This sample carries 140,000 or so clones, just under 85% of them seen once, and the ten largest clones take roughly 3%. The sequence was obtained from a woman older than 75 with acute or convalescent COVID-19. The source material was peripheral blood.

CDR3 nucleotide sequence: TGTGCCAGCTCACTCTCCGGGACAGCGTATAATTCACCCCTCCACTTT. Translated: CASSLSGTAYNSPLHF. The rearrangement uses TRBV18 and TRBJ1-6, with 7 bases lining up with TRBD1. The CDR3 has 16 residues. V lost 4 bases and J lost 4; bases outside the gene matches: 7. CDR1 KGHSH and CDR2 LQKENI come from the germline V gene.